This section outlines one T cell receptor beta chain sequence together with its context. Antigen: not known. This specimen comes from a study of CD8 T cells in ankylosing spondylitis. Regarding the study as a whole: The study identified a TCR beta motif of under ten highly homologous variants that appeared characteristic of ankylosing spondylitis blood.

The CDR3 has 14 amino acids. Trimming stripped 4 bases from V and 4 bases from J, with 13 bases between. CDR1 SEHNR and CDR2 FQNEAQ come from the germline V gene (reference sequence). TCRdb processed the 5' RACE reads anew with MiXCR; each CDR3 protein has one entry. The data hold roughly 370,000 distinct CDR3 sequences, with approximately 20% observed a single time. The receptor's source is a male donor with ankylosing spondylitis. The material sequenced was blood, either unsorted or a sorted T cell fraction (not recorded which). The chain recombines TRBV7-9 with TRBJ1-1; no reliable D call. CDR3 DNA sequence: TGTGCCAGCAGCTCGGGGTTCGCAGTCACTGAAGCTTTCTTT. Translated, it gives CASSSGFAVTEAFF.